This T cell receptor (beta chain) came from a study of glioma-infiltrating T cells. V lost 5 bases and J 5 bases, leaving 14 bases between the germline ends. The CDR3 covers 14 residues. In germline, CDR1 is SEHNR, CDR2 FQNEAQ (reference sequence). Amplification of TCR alpha and beta CDR3 regions from RNA used iRepertoire nested multiplex PCR. One-step reverse transcription and amplification started from approximately 100-400 ng of tissue mRNA or PBMC total RNA. One entry per CDR3 protein, called by TCRdb with MiXCR from the multiplex PCR reads. The sample holds some 190,000 distinct CDR3 sequences, over 30% seen once. The study's findings and limits: Above-expected tissue-blood divergence occurred in all gliomas, most in low-grade ones. CDR3 overlap between tissue and blood was very small.

Worth noting for this clonotype: Its antigen is undetermined.

The clonotype was recovered from a human donor with low-grade glioma or glioblastoma, undergoing nonglioma brain surgery, or in good health (not recorded which). This chain links TRBV7-9 with TRBJ2-3; D perhaps matches TRBD2 (5 bases). The sample consisted of glioma tissue, nonneoplastic brain tissue, or PBMCs (not recorded which). In DNA, the CDR3 is TGTGCCAGCAGCCTCCGTTGGGCGGGAGATACGCAGTATTTT. The encoded protein is CASSLRWAGDTQYF.